Sequencing of this T cell receptor beta chain was carried out in a study of human T cells and chemical hapten exposure. Study-wide background: Donors were sensitized with 2% DPC on the upper inner arm. The variation in per-sample TCR yields arose mainly from small differences in pooled library volumes.

Time point here: patch test 1, 2 weeks after DPC sensitization. This sample's treatment: therapeutic diphenylcyclopropenone sensitization with weekly scalp DPC. Unique molecular identifiers were attached to individual cDNA molecules within the library. A single record per CDR3 protein comes from TCRdb applying MiXCR to the RACE reads. The sample lists 90,000 or so distinct CDR3 sequences; roughly a tenth were seen once. This CDR3 has 14 residues. CDR1 and CDR2 (germline): MDHEN, SYDVKM. V lost 4 bases to trimming and J lost 6 bases, with 14 bases between them. This receptor was obtained from a man between 40 and 49 years old with alopecia areata. Some clones in this sample may be carry-over from other donors' samples. The chain carries TRBV28 and TRBJ2-3; possibly TRBD2 for D (6 bases). Source: whole blood, taken in connection with sensitization to the hapten diphenylcyclopropenone (DPC). The CDR3 DNA sequence: TGTGCCAGCAGTTACATCGGGACTTCTGATACGCAGTATTTT. Protein: CASSYIGTSDTQYF. Filled out from reference TRBV28 and TRBJ2-3, the complete variable domain reads DVKVTQSSRYLVKRTGEKVFLECVQDMDHENMFWYRQDPGLGLRLIYFSYDVKMKEKGDIPEGYSVSREKKERFSLILESASTNQTSMYLCASSYIGTSDTQYFGPGTRLTVL.